A single sample is the source of the 14 T cell receptor beta chains below, sequenced in a study of blood T cells in healthy people across ages. Combining a sample-barcoded 5' primer with a J-beta primer mix, a second PCR ran for about 7 to 11 cycles. MiXCR was run by TCRdb on the 5' RACE reads, yielding one entry per CDR3 protein. This sample has 1 million or so distinct CDR3 sequences; 20% to 25% occur once, and the top ten carry less than 0.85%. The same specimen was also included in a second study, on T cells of mothers and their children.

The sample taken for sequencing was blood. These receptors all come from a girl aged 2-9 years in good health.

There are a few counts of this clonotype. For the CDR3, the DNA is TGTGCCAGCAGCCAAGATCTGGGGACATCGGTTGAAAAACTGTTTTTT. Translating it yields CASSQDLGTSVEKLFF. This chain joins TRBV14 and TRBJ1-4, with a tentative D call TRBD1 (6 bases). Germline CDR1 and CDR2: SGHDN and FVKESK. Deletions cut 0 bases from V and 7 bases from J, with 15 bases between. The CDR3 consists of 16 residues.

The chain couples TRBV5-6 to TRBJ1-5; D unresolved. Trimming left V 4 bases short and J 7 bases short, with 12 bases between. Germline V gene data show CDR1 as SGHDT and CDR2 as YYEEEE. This CDR3 spans 13 amino acids. CDR3 DNA sequence: TGTGCCAGCAGCAATGGGGTAGGGCAGCCCCAGCATTTT. This translates into CASSNGVGQPQHF.

This clonotype was observed a few times. The V call is TRBV12-3 or TRBV12-4, the J call TRBJ2-2, with 8 positions matching TRBD2. The CDR3 runs 16 residues. V dropped 6 bases and J dropped 2; count of bases not matched to a gene: 8. The CDR3 DNA is TGTGCCAGCAGCCCCGGACTAGCAGATAACACCGGGGAGCTGTTTTTT. Translation: CASSPGLADNTGELFF.

This chain uses TRBV7-2 with TRBJ2-1; 7 nucleotides match TRBD1. Trimming took 6 bases from V and 2 from J; bases not matched to a gene: 7. The germline CDR1 and CDR2 sequences are SGHTA and FQGNSA. The length of the CDR3 is 15 residues. The CDR3 protein is CASSFGTETYNEQFF. The DNA for the CDR3 is TGTGCCAGCAGTTTCGGGACAGAAACCTACAATGAGCAGTTCTTC.

This clonotype turned up a few times. The chain links TRBV11-2 to TRBJ2-4, with 7 bases matching TRBD1. J gave up 7 bases and V 3 bases, and 6 bases lay outside the gene matches. CDR1 is SGHAT, CDR2 FQNNGV, per germline. The CDR3 is 14 residues long. In DNA form, the CDR3 reads TGTGCCAGCAGCTTGGACAGGTTTATGAACATTCAGTACTTC. Amino acid sequence: CASSLDRFMNIQYF.

The rearrangement uses TRBV7-2 and TRBJ2-1; the match to TRBD2 covers 10 bases. The trim removed 4 bases at V and 7 bases at J, leaving 7 bases unmatched. This CDR3 is built from 15 residues. Germline-derived CDR1 and CDR2 are SGHTA and FQGNSA. CDR3 region: CASSSGTSVWNEQFF. As DNA, the CDR3 is TGTGCCAGCAGCTCCGGGACTAGCGTCTGGAATGAGCAGTTCTTC. The full variable domain, completed using reference TRBV7-2 and TRBJ2-1, is GAGVSQSPSNKVTEKGKDVELRCDPISGHTALYWYRQSLGQGLEFLIYFQGNSAPDKSGLPSDRFSAERTGGSVSTLTIQRTQQEDSAVYLCASSSGTSVWNEQFFGPGTRLTVL.

The J gene is TRBJ2-6, the V gene TRBV5-1; tentative D call: TRBD1 (5 bases). CDR3 length equals 15 residues. From germline, CDR1 is SGHRS and CDR2 YFSETQ. The V gene lost 3 bases and the J gene lost 0 bases, with 7 bases spanning the gap. The chain's CDR3 is CASSSTVSGANVLTF. In nucleotides, the CDR3 is TGCGCCAGCAGCTCGACAGTCTCTGGGGCCAACGTCCTGACTTTC.

The chain has TRBV6-1 and TRBJ1-5, with a tentative D call TRBD1 (6 bases). Trimming took off 9 bases at V and 1 base at J, with 19 bases between the two ends. The CDR3 has 16 amino acids. CDR1 MNHNS and CDR2 SASEGT come from the germline V gene. For the CDR3, the DNA is TGTGCCAGGAACCGATCATCACAGGGAAGCAATCAGCCCCAGCATTTT. Amino acid sequence: CARNRSSQGSNQPQHF.

The CDR3 DNA reads TGCAGCGTTATACGGGACAGGGGAAATGAGCAGTTCTTC. Protein sequence: CSVIRDRGNEQFF. This sequence joins TRBV29-1 and TRBJ2-5; TRBD1 agrees at 10 bases. The J call may be in error: the DNA end matches TRBJ2-1 better. This CDR3 is 13 amino acids long. CDR1 is SQVTM and CDR2 is ANQGSEA in the germline V gene.

The chain carries TRBV15 and TRBJ2-7, with D possibly being TRBD1 (6 bases). The CDR3 totals 15 residues. The germline V gene encodes CDR1 LNHNV and CDR2 YYDKDF (reference sequence). V was cut by 3 bases and J by 5 bases, with 17 bases left in between. The CDR3 bases are TGTGCCACCAGCAGGGACGGGACATCCAGGGACGAGCAGTACTTC. This translates into CATSRDGTSRDEQYF.

On this clonotype: Compared with germline, one end of the junction differs, possibly owing to a read error. This chain joins TRBV24-1 and TRBJ2-4, with 7 positions matching TRBD1. Germline V gives CDR1 KGHDR, CDR2 SFDVKD. This CDR3 comprises 12 residues. Here the CDR3 reads CATRDSKNTQYF. CDR3 nucleotides: TGTGCCACCCGGGACAGTAAAAACACTCAGTACTTC.

This sequence joins TRBV19 and TRBJ1-4, with D unresolved. This CDR3 has 14 residues. The germline V gene encodes CDR1 LNHDA and CDR2 SQIVND (reference sequence). V was shortened by 3 bases and J by 8 bases, with 13 bases between the two germline ends. The CDR3: CASSINSAEEKLFF. CDR3 in DNA: TGTGCCAGTAGTATTAATTCAGCGGAAGAAAAACTGTTTTTT.

This clonotype has a handful of counts. The V call is TRBV14, the J call TRBJ2-2; D is perhaps TRBD1 or TRBD2 (5 bases each). Trimming removed 3 bases from V and 3 bases from J, with 8 bases in between. Germline assignment: CDR1 SGHDN and CDR2 FVKESK. CDR3 length: 14 residues. CDR3 coding DNA: TGTGCCAGCAGCCAGGGACCCGACACCGGGGAGCTGTTTTTT. Encoded protein: CASSQGPDTGELFF.

This chain links TRBV28 with TRBJ1-1; D not certain. The ends were cut back, 7 bases at V and 3 bases at J, with 12 bases in the middle. Looked up from germline, CDR1 is MDHEN and CDR2 is SYDVKM. The CDR3 is made up of 13 amino acids. CDR3 in amino acids: CASIIRGDTEAFF. The CDR3 nucleotides read TGTGCCAGCATAATACGAGGAGACACTGAAGCTTTCTTT.